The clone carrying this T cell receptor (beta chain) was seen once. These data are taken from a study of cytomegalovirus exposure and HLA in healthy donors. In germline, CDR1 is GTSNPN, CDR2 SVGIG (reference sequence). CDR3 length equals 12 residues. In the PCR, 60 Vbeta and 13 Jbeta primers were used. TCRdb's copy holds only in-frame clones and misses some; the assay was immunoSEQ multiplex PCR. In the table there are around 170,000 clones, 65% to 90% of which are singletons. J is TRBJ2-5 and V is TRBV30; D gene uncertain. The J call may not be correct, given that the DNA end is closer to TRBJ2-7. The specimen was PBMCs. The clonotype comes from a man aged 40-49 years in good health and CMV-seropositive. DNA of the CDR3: TGTGCCTGGAGTGCGAACCCGTACGAGCAGTACTTC. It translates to CAWSANPYEQYF.